A selection of T cell receptor beta chains follows, all from one sample in a study of T-cell memory formation after mild COVID-19. TCRdb analysed the 5' RACE reads with MiXCR anew, one entry per CDR3 protein. In the table there are 450,000 to 700,000 distinct CDR3 sequences, under 20% of which are singletons. Material for sequencing was PBMCs or a T cell subset sorted from them (not recorded which). These receptors originate from an adult woman who had mild COVID-19 (a few samples of this study predate the infection). Cell type and time point are not known. The CDR3 runs from the conserved cysteine through the conserved F or W. Each record gives: clone size, J gene, V gene, D gene, CDR3 protein, CDR3 DNA. D genes are given only for firm matches. Clone size is stated in some rows and not others, as once, few, many or a class when expanded.

clone size: few
J gene: TRBJ1-2
V gene: TRBV29-1
D gene: -
CDR3 protein: CSVDLPSYGYTF
CDR3 DNA: TGCAGCGTTGATCTCCCGAGCTATGGCTACACCTTC

clone size: -
J gene: TRBJ2-7
V gene: TRBV7-9
D gene: TRBD1
CDR3 protein: CASSSRDRRYEQYF
CDR3 DNA: TGTGCCAGCAGCTCTCGGGACAGGAGGTACGAGCAGTACTTC

clone size: -
J gene: TRBJ2-5
V gene: TRBV24-1
D gene: TRBD1
CDR3 protein: CATQGLTGETQYF
CDR3 DNA: TGTGCCACACAGGGGCTCACGGGGGAGACCCAGTACTTC

clone size: medium-sized
J gene: TRBJ2-5
V gene: TRBV7-2
D gene: -
CDR3 protein: CASSPGYQETQYF
CDR3 DNA: TGTGCCAGCAGCCCAGGGTACCAAGAGACCCAGTACTTC

clone size: many
J gene: TRBJ2-3
V gene: TRBV5-6
D gene: -
CDR3 protein: CASSLFLNLDTQYF
CDR3 DNA: TGTGCCAGCAGCTTGTTTTTGAACCTCGATACGCAGTATTTT

clone size: -
J gene: TRBJ1-4
V gene: TRBV21-1
D gene: -
CDR3 protein: CASSKGTRTGGEYEKLFF
CDR3 DNA: TGTGCCAGCAGCAAAGGAACTCGGACAGGGGGCGAGTATGAAAAACTGTTTTTT

clone size: -
J gene: TRBJ1-6
V gene: TRBV7-9
D gene: -
CDR3 protein: CASSLGGLPATLHF
CDR3 DNA: TGTGCCAGCAGTCTAGGGGGGCTCCCTGCGACCCTCCACTTT

clone size: few
J gene: TRBJ1-1
V gene: TRBV29-1
D gene: -
CDR3 protein: CSVARGLTALNTEAFF
CDR3 DNA: TGCAGCGTTGCGAGGGGACTGACAGCCCTGAACACTGAAGCTTTCTTT

clone size: -
J gene: TRBJ2-5
V gene: TRBV7-9
D gene: -
CDR3 protein: CASSLGLGPAPGETQYF
CDR3 DNA: TGTGCCAGCAGCTTAGGGTTGGGGCCTGCTCCCGGGGAGACCCAGTACTTC

clone size: few
J gene: TRBJ1-1
V gene: TRBV10-3
D gene: -
CDR3 protein: CAISANTEAFF
CDR3 DNA: TGTGCCATCAGTGCGAACACTGAAGCTTTCTTT

clone size: -
J gene: TRBJ2-7
V gene: TRBV5-4
D gene: -
CDR3 protein: CASSRGVSLYEQYF
CDR3 DNA: TGTGCCAGCAGCAGAGGGGTATCTCTCTACGAGCAGTACTTC

clone size: -
J gene: TRBJ2-5
V gene: TRBV24-1
D gene: -
CDR3 protein: CATSGGGHPKETQYF
CDR3 DNA: TGTGCCACCAGTGGGGGGGGACACCCAAAAGAGACCCAGTACTTC

clone size: once
J gene: TRBJ2-7
V gene: TRBV27
D gene: TRBD1
CDR3 protein: CASSSGPRDRAHEQYF
CDR3 DNA: TGTGCCAGCAGTTCGGGTCCGCGGGACAGGGCCCACGAGCAGTACTTC

clone size: few
J gene: TRBJ2-4
V gene: TRBV7-9
D gene: -
CDR3 protein: CASTGLSGVIQYF
CDR3 DNA: TGTGCCAGCACCGGCTTGTCCGGAGTTATTCAGTACTTC

clone size: -
J gene: TRBJ2-7
V gene: TRBV9
D gene: -
CDR3 protein: CASSPSPRHFYEQYF
CDR3 DNA: TGTGCCAGCAGCCCCTCCCCTAGACACTTCTACGAGCAGTACTTC

clone size: few
J gene: TRBJ2-1
V gene: TRBV7-2
D gene: TRBD1
CDR3 protein: CASSSYRGRHNEQFF
CDR3 DNA: TGTGCCAGCAGCTCCTACAGGGGGCGGCACAATGAGCAGTTCTTC

clone size: -
J gene: TRBJ1-2
V gene: TRBV2
D gene: -
CDR3 protein: CASSPTLYGYTF
CDR3 DNA: TGTGCCAGCAGCCCGACCCTGTATGGCTACACCTTC

clone size: -
J gene: TRBJ2-1
V gene: TRBV6-5
D gene: TRBD2
CDR3 protein: CASSYSLAGEYNEQFF
CDR3 DNA: TGTGCCAGCAGTTACTCTCTAGCGGGAGAATACAATGAGCAGTTCTTC

clone size: few
J gene: TRBJ1-5
V gene: TRBV20-1
D gene: -
CDR3 protein: CSARGWDQPQHF
CDR3 DNA: TGCAGTGCTAGAGGGTGGGATCAGCCCCAGCATTTT

clone size: -
J gene: TRBJ1-6
V gene: TRBV7-6
D gene: TRBD1
CDR3 protein: CASSLAPRQGDNSPLHF
CDR3 DNA: TGTGCCAGCAGCTTAGCTCCTCGACAGGGAGATAATTCACCCCTCCACTTT

clone size: few
J gene: TRBJ1-1
V gene: TRBV20-1
D gene: -
CDR3 protein: CSARPLGGNTEAFF
CDR3 DNA: TGCAGTGCTAGGCCCCTGGGCGGGAACACTGAAGCTTTCTTT

clone size: -
J gene: TRBJ2-3
V gene: TRBV5-1
D gene: TRBD2
CDR3 protein: CASHAGGPDTQYF
CDR3 DNA: TGCGCCAGCCACGCGGGGGGGCCAGATACGCAGTATTTT

clone size: many
J gene: TRBJ2-5
V gene: TRBV5-1
D gene: TRBD2
CDR3 protein: CATALLAPRETQYF
CDR3 DNA: TGCGCCACCGCCCTACTAGCGCCGAGGGAGACCCAGTACTTC

clone size: -
J gene: TRBJ2-2
V gene: TRBV29-1
D gene: -
CDR3 protein: CSVALRANTGELFF
CDR3 DNA: TGCAGCGTTGCCCTGAGAGCGAACACCGGGGAGCTGTTTTTT

clone size: -
J gene: TRBJ2-3
V gene: TRBV7-3
D gene: -
CDR3 protein: CASRATFTDTQYF
CDR3 DNA: TGTGCCAGCAGGGCTACTTTCACAGATACGCAGTATTTT

clone size: few
J gene: TRBJ2-3
V gene: TRBV7-2
D gene: -
CDR3 protein: CASTGGPRGYTDTQYF
CDR3 DNA: TGTGCCAGCACGGGGGGCCCGAGGGGCTACACAGATACGCAGTATTTT

clone size: -
J gene: TRBJ2-3
V gene: TRBV7-9
D gene: -
CDR3 protein: CASSSTSSDTQYF
CDR3 DNA: TGTGCCAGCAGTTCGACTAGTTCAGATACGCAGTATTTT

clone size: -
J gene: TRBJ1-6
V gene: TRBV12-3/TRBV12-4
D gene: TRBD1
CDR3 protein: CASRSRQGGNSPLHF
CDR3 DNA: TGTGCCAGCAGGAGTAGACAGGGGGGGAATTCACCCCTCCACTTT

clone size: few
J gene: TRBJ2-5
V gene: TRBV4-3
D gene: TRBD1
CDR3 protein: CASSYHTRGQETQYF
CDR3 DNA: TGCGCCAGCAGCTACCACACCAGGGGGCAAGAGACCCAGTACTTC

clone size: few
J gene: TRBJ2-5
V gene: TRBV5-1
D gene: TRBD2
CDR3 protein: CASSFGLAGVYQETQYF
CDR3 DNA: TGCGCCAGCAGTTTCGGACTAGCGGGAGTGTACCAAGAGACCCAGTACTTC

clone size: few
J gene: TRBJ2-2
V gene: TRBV29-1
D gene: TRBD2
CDR3 protein: CSVDAGGSNTGELFF
CDR3 DNA: TGCAGCGTTGACGCGGGGGGCTCTAACACCGGGGAGCTGTTTTTT

clone size: -
J gene: TRBJ2-1
V gene: TRBV4-3
D gene: TRBD2
CDR3 protein: CASSQNFVAGGPLSYNEQFF
CDR3 DNA: TGCGCCAGCAGCCAGAACTTTGTAGCGGGAGGACCCCTCTCCTACAATGAGCAGTTCTTC

clone size: -
J gene: TRBJ2-7
V gene: TRBV12-3/TRBV12-4
D gene: TRBD2
CDR3 protein: CASSPQAGGPYEQYF
CDR3 DNA: TGTGCCAGCAGTCCCCAAGCGGGAGGCCCCTACGAGCAGTACTTC

clone size: -
J gene: TRBJ2-3
V gene: TRBV10-3
D gene: TRBD1
CDR3 protein: CAISGGQGPSGTDTQYF
CDR3 DNA: TGTGCCATCAGTGGGGGACAGGGGCCAAGCGGTACAGATACGCAGTATTTT

clone size: -
J gene: TRBJ2-1
V gene: TRBV5-1
D gene: -
CDR3 protein: CASSPGVGVNEQFF
CDR3 DNA: TGCGCCAGCAGCCCGGGCGTCGGGGTTAATGAGCAGTTCTTC

clone size: few
J gene: TRBJ1-2
V gene: TRBV6-5
D gene: -
CDR3 protein: CASTPGGINYGYTF
CDR3 DNA: TGTGCCAGCACTCCCGGAGGGATCAACTATGGCTACACCTTC

clone size: -
J gene: TRBJ2-7
V gene: TRBV12-3/TRBV12-4
D gene: TRBD2
CDR3 protein: CASSLGLAGALYEQYF
CDR3 DNA: TGTGCCAGCAGTTTAGGACTAGCGGGAGCTTTGTACGAGCAGTACTTC

clone size: -
J gene: TRBJ2-2
V gene: TRBV13
D gene: TRBD2
CDR3 protein: CASSLGLIGEGRTGELFF
CDR3 DNA: TGTGCCAGCAGCTTAGGCCTAATAGGGGAGGGCCGCACCGGGGAGCTGTTTTTT

clone size: -
J gene: TRBJ2-1
V gene: TRBV4-3
D gene: TRBD2
CDR3 protein: CASSQDPAGGGRNEQFF
CDR3 DNA: TGCGCCAGCAGCCAAGATCCAGCGGGAGGGGGTCGAAATGAGCAGTTCTTC

clone size: -
J gene: TRBJ2-7
V gene: TRBV9
D gene: -
CDR3 protein: CASSVDWGSLREQYF
CDR3 DNA: TGTGCCAGCAGCGTAGATTGGGGCTCACTTCGCGAGCAGTACTTC

clone size: -
J gene: TRBJ2-1
V gene: TRBV6-1
D gene: TRBD1
CDR3 protein: CASTTLRTGSYNEQFF
CDR3 DNA: TGTGCCAGCACCACCCTCAGGACAGGCAGCTACAATGAGCAGTTCTTC

clone size: few
J gene: TRBJ2-4
V gene: TRBV21-1
D gene: -
CDR3 protein: CASSPYGTLAKNIQYF
CDR3 DNA: TGTGCCAGCAGCCCTTACGGGACCCTAGCCAAAAACATTCAGTACTTC

clone size: -
J gene: TRBJ1-1
V gene: TRBV6-6
D gene: TRBD1
CDR3 protein: CASSYDRGRTEAFF
CDR3 DNA: TGTGCCAGCAGTTACGACAGGGGGAGGACTGAAGCTTTCTTT

clone size: few
J gene: TRBJ1-5
V gene: TRBV7-2
D gene: -
CDR3 protein: CASSLLRNQPQHF
CDR3 DNA: TGTGCCAGCAGCTTACTCAGGAATCAGCCCCAGCATTTT

clone size: -
J gene: TRBJ1-5
V gene: TRBV12-3/TRBV12-4
D gene: -
CDR3 protein: CASSLAFDQPQHF
CDR3 DNA: TGTGCCAGCAGCCTGGCCTTCGATCAGCCCCAGCATTTT

clone size: few
J gene: TRBJ1-4
V gene: TRBV21-1
D gene: -
CDR3 protein: CASSLDTNEKLFF
CDR3 DNA: TGTGCCAGCAGCTTGGACACAAATGAAAAACTGTTTTTT

clone size: few
J gene: TRBJ1-6
V gene: TRBV7-9
D gene: -
CDR3 protein: CASSLDHNSPLHF
CDR3 DNA: TGTGCCAGCAGCTTAGACCATAATTCACCCCTCCACTTT

clone size: few
J gene: TRBJ2-1
V gene: TRBV5-1
D gene: TRBD2
CDR3 protein: CASMYLAGGHEQFF
CDR3 DNA: TGCGCCAGCATGTACCTAGCGGGAGGGCATGAGCAGTTCTTC

clone size: few
J gene: TRBJ2-7
V gene: TRBV29-1
D gene: -
CDR3 protein: CSVASGTYEQYF
CDR3 DNA: TGCAGCGTTGCATCCGGTACCTACGAGCAGTACTTC

clone size: -
J gene: TRBJ2-7
V gene: TRBV5-1
D gene: -
CDR3 protein: CASSLPDRPYEQYF
CDR3 DNA: TGCGCCAGCAGCTTGCCCGACAGACCCTACGAGCAGTACTTC

clone size: many
J gene: TRBJ2-3
V gene: TRBV9
D gene: TRBD2
CDR3 protein: CASSVIAGKGDTQYF
CDR3 DNA: TGTGCCAGCAGCGTCATAGCGGGAAAGGGAGATACGCAGTATTTT

clone size: few
J gene: TRBJ1-1
V gene: TRBV15
D gene: -
CDR3 protein: CATSREGGTEAFF
CDR3 DNA: TGTGCCACCAGCAGGGAAGGGGGCACTGAAGCTTTCTTT

clone size: -
J gene: TRBJ1-6
V gene: TRBV7-2
D gene: TRBD1
CDR3 protein: CASSLAGQGISPLHF
CDR3 DNA: TGTGCCAGCAGCTTAGCGGGACAGGGAATTTCACCCCTCCACTTT